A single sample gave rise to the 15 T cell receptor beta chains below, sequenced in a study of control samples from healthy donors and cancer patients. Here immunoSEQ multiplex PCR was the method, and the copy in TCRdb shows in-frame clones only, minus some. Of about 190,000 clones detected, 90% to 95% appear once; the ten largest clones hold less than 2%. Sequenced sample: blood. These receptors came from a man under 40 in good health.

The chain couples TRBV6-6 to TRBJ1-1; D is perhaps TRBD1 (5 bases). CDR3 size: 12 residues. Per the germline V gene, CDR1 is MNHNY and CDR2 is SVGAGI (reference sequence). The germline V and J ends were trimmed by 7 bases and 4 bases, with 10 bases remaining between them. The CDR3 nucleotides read TGTGCCAGCACCTATGGGGGCACTGAAGCTTTCTTT. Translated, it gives CASTYGGTEAFF.

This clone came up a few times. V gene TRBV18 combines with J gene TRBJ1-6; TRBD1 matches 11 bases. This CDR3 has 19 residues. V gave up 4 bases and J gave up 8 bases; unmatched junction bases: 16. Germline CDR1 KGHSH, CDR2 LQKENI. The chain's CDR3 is CASSRTGGFGTPMDSPLHF. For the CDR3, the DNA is TGTGCCAGCTCACGGACAGGGGGCTTTGGGACTCCAATGGATTCACCCCTCCACTTT.

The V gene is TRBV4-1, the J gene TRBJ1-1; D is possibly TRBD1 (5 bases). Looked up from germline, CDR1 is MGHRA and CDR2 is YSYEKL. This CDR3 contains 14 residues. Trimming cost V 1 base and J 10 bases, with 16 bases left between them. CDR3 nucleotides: TGCGCCAGCAGCCAAGGTACACAGGTGAGGGTAGCTTTCTTT. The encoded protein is CASSQGTQVRVAFF.

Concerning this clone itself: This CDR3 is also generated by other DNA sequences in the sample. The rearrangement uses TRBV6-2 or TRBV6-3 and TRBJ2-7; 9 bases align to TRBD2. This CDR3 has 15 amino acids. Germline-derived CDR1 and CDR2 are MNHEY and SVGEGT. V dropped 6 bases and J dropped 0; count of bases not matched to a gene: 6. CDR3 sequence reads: CASSSGGGGSYEQYF. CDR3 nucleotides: TGTGCCAGCAGCTCAGGCGGGGGGGGCTCCTACGAGCAGTACTTC.

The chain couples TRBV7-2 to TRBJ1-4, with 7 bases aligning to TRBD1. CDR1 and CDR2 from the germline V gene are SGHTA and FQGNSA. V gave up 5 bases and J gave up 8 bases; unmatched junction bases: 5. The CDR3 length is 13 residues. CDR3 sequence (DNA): TGTGCCAGCAGCCCGGACAGGAAGGAAAAACTGTTTTTT. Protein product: CASSPDRKEKLFF.

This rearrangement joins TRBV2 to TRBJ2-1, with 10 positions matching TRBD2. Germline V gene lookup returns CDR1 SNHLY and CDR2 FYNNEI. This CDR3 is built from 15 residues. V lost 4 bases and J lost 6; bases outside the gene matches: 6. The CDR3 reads CASSGERGGLNEQFF. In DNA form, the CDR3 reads TGTGCCAGCAGTGGGGAGCGGGGGGGCCTCAATGAGCAGTTCTTC.

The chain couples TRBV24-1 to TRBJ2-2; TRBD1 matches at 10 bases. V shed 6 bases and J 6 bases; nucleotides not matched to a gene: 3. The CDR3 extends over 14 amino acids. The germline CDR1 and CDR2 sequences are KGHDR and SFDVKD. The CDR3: CATSPGTGAGELFF. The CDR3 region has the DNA TGTGCCACCAGTCCCGGGACAGGGGCCGGGGAGCTGTTTTTT.

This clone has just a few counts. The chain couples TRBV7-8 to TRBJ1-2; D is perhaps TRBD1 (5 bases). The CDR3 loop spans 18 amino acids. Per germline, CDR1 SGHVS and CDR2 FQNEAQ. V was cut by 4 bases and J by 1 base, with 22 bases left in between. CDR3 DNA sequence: TGTGCCAGCAGCTACGGTGGAGGGGCAGATGGGGTTAACTATGGCTACACCTTC. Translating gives CASSYGGGADGVNYGYTF.

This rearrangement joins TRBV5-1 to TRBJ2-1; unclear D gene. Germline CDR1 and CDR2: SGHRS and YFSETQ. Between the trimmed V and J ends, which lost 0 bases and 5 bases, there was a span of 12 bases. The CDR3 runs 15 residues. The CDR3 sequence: CASSLVGMGHNEQFF. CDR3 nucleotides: TGCGCCAGCAGCTTGGTGGGAATGGGCCACAATGAGCAGTTCTTC.

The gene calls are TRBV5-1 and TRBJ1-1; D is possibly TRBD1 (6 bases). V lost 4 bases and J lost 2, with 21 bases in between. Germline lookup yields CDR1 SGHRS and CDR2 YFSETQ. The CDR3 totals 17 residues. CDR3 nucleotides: TGCGCCAGCAGCCCCCCGGGGGGGGGCGCCGGTAACACTGAAGCTTTCTTT. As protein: CASSPPGGGAGNTEAFF.

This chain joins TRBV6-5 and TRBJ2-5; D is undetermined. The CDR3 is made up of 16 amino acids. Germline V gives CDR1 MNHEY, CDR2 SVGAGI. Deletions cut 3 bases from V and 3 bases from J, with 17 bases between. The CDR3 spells CASSYNLGSGKETQYF. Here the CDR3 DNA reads TGTGCCAGCAGTTATAATTTGGGCTCGGGCAAAGAGACCCAGTACTTC.

This CDR3 reads CASSRDYTTDTQYF. The CDR3 region has the DNA TGTGCCAGCTCTCGCGACTACACCACAGATACGCAGTATTTT. The genes are TRBV18 and TRBJ2-3, with D possibly matching TRBD2 (5 bases). This CDR3 is 14 amino acids long. Germline values: CDR1 KGHSH, CDR2 LQKENI. Trimming shortened V by 6 bases and J by 2 bases, and 12 bases separated the two germline ends.

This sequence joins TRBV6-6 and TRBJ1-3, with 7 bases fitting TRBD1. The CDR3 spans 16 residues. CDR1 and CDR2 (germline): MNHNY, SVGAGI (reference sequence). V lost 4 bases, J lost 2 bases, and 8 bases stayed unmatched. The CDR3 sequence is CASSFPGQLTGNTIYF. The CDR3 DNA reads TGTGCCAGCAGTTTCCCGGGACAGCTGACTGGAAACACCATATATTTT.

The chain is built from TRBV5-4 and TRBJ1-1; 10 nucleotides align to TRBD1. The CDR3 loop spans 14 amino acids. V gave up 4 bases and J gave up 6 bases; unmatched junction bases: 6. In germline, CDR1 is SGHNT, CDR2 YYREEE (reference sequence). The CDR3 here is CASSPRTGGAEAFF. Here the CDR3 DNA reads TGTGCCAGCAGCCCACGGACAGGGGGGGCTGAAGCTTTCTTT.

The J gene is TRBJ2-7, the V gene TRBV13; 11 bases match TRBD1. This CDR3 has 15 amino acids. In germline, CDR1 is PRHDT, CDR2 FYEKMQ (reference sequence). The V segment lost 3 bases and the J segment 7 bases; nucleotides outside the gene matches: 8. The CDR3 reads CASSFSVGQGVEQYF. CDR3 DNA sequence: TGTGCCAGCAGCTTTTCCGTGGGACAGGGGGTTGAGCAGTACTTC. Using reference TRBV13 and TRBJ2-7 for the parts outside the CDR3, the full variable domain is AAGVIQSPRHLIKEKRETATLKCYPIPRHDTVYWYQQGPGQDPQFLISFYEKMQSDKGSIPDRFSAQQFSDYHSELNMSSLELGDSALYFCASSFSVGQGVEQYFGPGTRLTVT.